The sequence of this TCR beta chain was determined in a study of OX40 agonist ivuxolimab in advanced cancers. Assay: immunoSEQ multiplex PCR; the TCRdb copy retains only in-frame clones and omits some. The sample carries 35,000 or so clones, about 78% recorded once. CDR1 is SGHAT and CDR2 is FQNNGV in the germline V gene. CDR3 length: 12 amino acids. V was pared by 6 bases and J by 3 bases, with 2 bases of the junction left unmatched. Prior autoimmune disease or systemic immunosuppression barred patients. This TCR was recovered from an adult with an advanced solid tumor such as melanoma, head and neck, liver or kidney cancer. This sample comprised CD4+ or CD8+ T cells sorted from blood, obtained in a trial of the OX40 agonist ivuxolimab. The rearrangement joins TRBV11-2 to TRBJ2-7, with 7 bases aligning to TRBD1. The DNA for the CDR3 is TGTGCCAGCAGGGACAGGTTCTACGAGCAGTACTTC. Translation gives CASRDRFYEQYF.